These 27 T cell receptor beta chains were all obtained from the same sample, sequenced in a study of OX40 agonist ivuxolimab in advanced cancers. The table came from immunoSEQ multiplex PCR; TCRdb's copy has only in-frame clones and leaves some out. This table has 91,000 or so clones, around 94% appearing once. This specimen was CD4+ or CD8+ T cells sorted from blood, taken in a trial of the OX40 agonist ivuxolimab. The receptors here all came from an adult with an advanced solid tumor such as melanoma, head and neck, liver or kidney cancer.

Here the CDR3 DNA reads TGTGCCATCAGCCCTACCGGCCCCGGGGAGCTGTTTTTT. Its translation is CAISPTGPGELFF. The chain has TRBV10-3 and TRBJ2-2; unclear D gene. The length of the CDR3 is 13 residues. Germline CDR1 and CDR2: ENHRY and SYGVKD. V was cut by 6 bases and J by 6 bases, with 11 bases left in between.

This chain connects TRBV18 to TRBJ2-1; 9 bases line up with TRBD2. The CDR3 length is 15 residues. Germline V CDR1 and CDR2: KGHSH, LQKENI. The V segment lost 0 bases and the J segment 4 bases; nucleotides outside the gene matches: 1. Here the CDR3 DNA reads TGTGCCAGCTCACCACCAGGACTAGCGTACAATGAGCAGTTCTTC. This sequence encodes CASSPPGLAYNEQFF.

The rearrangement uses TRBV5-1 and TRBJ2-4; perhaps TRBD2 as D (6 bases). CDR3 length: 15 amino acids. Germline CDR1 is SGHRS and CDR2 is YFSETQ. The germline V and J ends were trimmed by 1 base and 8 bases, with 16 bases remaining between them. CDR3 loop: CASSLLGSSQDIQYF. CDR3 sequence (DNA): TGCGCCAGCAGCTTGCTCGGGAGTAGCCAGGACATTCAGTACTTC.

The chain links TRBV18 to TRBJ2-6; D might be TRBD1 (6 bases). Germline V CDR1 and CDR2: KGHSH, LQKENI. V lost 8 bases and J lost 4, with 18 bases in between. This CDR3 has 16 amino acids. The CDR3 here is CASPIEQGTGANVLTF. The CDR3 bases are TGTGCCAGCCCAATTGAGCAGGGGACCGGGGCCAACGTCCTGACTTTC.

The table lists this clone with a count of one. The chain carries TRBV10-3 and TRBJ1-3, with a tentative D call TRBD1 (5 bases). Germline V CDR1 and CDR2: ENHRY, SYGVKD. V was cut by 0 bases and J by 2 bases, with 14 bases left in between. The CDR3 extends over 17 amino acids. The CDR3 sequence: CAISESSLTVTGNTIYF. The CDR3 DNA follows: TGTGCCATCAGTGAGTCGAGTTTGACAGTTACTGGAAACACCATATATTTT.

The chain combines TRBV7-9 with TRBJ2-6; D is perhaps TRBD1 (5 bases). Germline CDR1 reads SEHNR; CDR2 reads FQNEAQ (reference sequence). The V end lost 5 bases, the J end lost 2 bases, and 10 bases lay between the germline ends. The CDR3 extends over 15 amino acids. The CDR3 DNA reads as TGTGCCAGCAGCCCGCAGGGTGCTGGGGCCAACGTCCTGACTTTC. Its protein is CASSPQGAGANVLTF. Variable domain in full (rest from reference TRBV7-9 and TRBJ2-6): DTGVSQNPRHKITKRGQNVTFRCDPISEHNRLYWYRQTLGQGPEFLTYFQNEAQLEKSRLLSDRFSAERPKGSFSTLEIQRTEQGDSAMYLCASSPQGAGANVLTFGAGSRLTVL.

The V call is TRBV7-3, the J call TRBJ2-1; maybe TRBD1 (6 bases). The CDR3 extends over 14 amino acids. Germline CDR1 SGHTA, CDR2 FQGTGA. V dropped 5 bases and J dropped 10 bases, with 18 bases sitting between them. The CDR3 nucleotides read TGTGCCAGCAGCCCCCCAGAGGGGGTACGGGAGCAGTTCTTC. It translates to CASSPPEGVREQFF.

The chain couples TRBV4-1 to TRBJ1-2, with TRBD1 matching over 8 bases. The ends lost 1 base at V and 4 bases at J; junction bases unmatched: 14. This CDR3 is built from 18 residues. The V gene's germline CDR1 is MGHRA and CDR2 YSYEKL. DNA for the CDR3: TGCGCCAGCAGCCAAGGGGGACCCGGGACAGGCCTACTCTATGGCTACACCTTC. Translating gives CASSQGGPGTGLLYGYTF.

The genes are TRBV11-2 and TRBJ2-3; D is ambiguous. Trimming cost V 2 bases and J 2 bases, with 5 bases left between them. Germline lookup yields CDR1 SGHAT and CDR2 FQNNGV. This CDR3 has 13 residues. The CDR3 loop reads CASSLSHTDTQYF. The CDR3 DNA follows: TGTGCCAGCAGCTTATCCCACACAGATACGCAGTATTTT.

This chain connects TRBV10-2 to TRBJ1-5; 8 positions agree with TRBD1. V shed 7 bases, J shed 3 bases, and the junction held 5 bases outside the gene matches. The CDR3 has 14 amino acids. Per germline, CDR1 WSHSY and CDR2 SAAADI. Written as DNA, the CDR3 is TGCGCCAGCACGGGACAGGACGACAATCAGCCCCAGCATTTT. As protein: CASTGQDDNQPQHF.

The chain carries TRBV7-2 and TRBJ2-3; D remains unclear. CDR1 SGHTA and CDR2 FQGNSA come from the germline V gene. The CDR3 loop spans 13 amino acids. With 1 base removed from V and 5 bases from J, the gap between germline ends came to 7 bases. CDR3 DNA sequence: TGTGCCAGCAGCTTAGAAAGGGAAGATACGCAGTATTTT. Protein: CASSLEREDTQYF.

CDR3 amino acids: CASSSDWGIDTQYF. Written as DNA, the CDR3 is TGTGCCAGCAGCTCTGACTGGGGAATAGATACGCAGTATTTT. The J gene is TRBJ2-3, the V gene TRBV7-9, with no clear D. Trimming pared 4 bases from V and 5 bases from J, leaving 13 bases between. CDR1 and CDR2 from the germline V gene are SEHNR and FQNEAQ (reference sequence). This CDR3 has 14 residues.

The chain carries TRBV6-5 and TRBJ2-1, with TRBD2 as a possible D gene (5 bases). CDR1 is MNHEY, CDR2 SVGAGI, per germline. V was clipped by 5 bases and J by 9 bases, with 14 bases between them. The CDR3 runs to 13 residues. In nucleotides, the CDR3 is TGTGCCAGCAGTCGCCACTCTAGCAGTGAGCAGTTCTTC. Protein: CASSRHSSSEQFF.

The V gene is TRBV18, the J gene TRBJ1-1; D remains ambiguous. Germline CDR1 KGHSH, CDR2 LQKENI. V was pared by 1 base and J by 3 bases, with 9 bases between. CDR3 length: 14 residues. DNA for the CDR3: TGTGCCAGCTCACCACAGGTTTCCGACACTGAAGCTTTCTTT. The encoded protein is CASSPQVSDTEAFF.

The chain links TRBV5-6 to TRBJ2-7; D is unresolved. With 4 bases removed from V and 5 bases from J, the gap between germline ends came to 19 bases. Germline V gene data show CDR1 as SGHDT and CDR2 as YYEEEE. The CDR3 is 15 amino acids. The chain's CDR3 is CASSETTYGSHEQYF. The DNA of the CDR3 is TGTGCCAGCAGCGAAACGACATACGGGTCCCACGAGCAGTACTTC.

The rearrangement joins TRBV6-5 to TRBJ1-2, with TRBD1 identical over 7 bases. This CDR3 contains 16 residues. Germline CDR1 and CDR2: MNHEY and SVGAGI. The junction had 9 bases not matched to a gene; V was cut back by 1 base and J by 4 bases. The CDR3 DNA reads as TGTGCCAGCAGTTACTATGGGACAGCAGCCCCCTATGGCTACACCTTC. Residues: CASSYYGTAAPYGYTF.

This clone is a singleton in its sample. The chain employs TRBV5-1 and TRBJ1-6; no reliable D call. V lost 5 bases to trimming and J lost 5 bases, with 14 bases between them. The CDR3 loop spans 15 amino acids. Germline-derived CDR1 and CDR2 are SGHRS and YFSETQ. This CDR3 is CASSIATDHNSPLHF. DNA for the CDR3: TGCGCCAGCAGTATCGCGACGGATCATAATTCACCCCTCCACTTT.

The chain joins TRBV11-2 to TRBJ2-1; D may be TRBD1 (6 bases). Trimming stripped 5 bases from V and 0 bases from J, with 11 bases between. CDR3 size: 15 residues. Germline values: CDR1 SGHAT, CDR2 FQNNGV. The CDR3 coding sequence is TGTGCCAGCAGCCCCGGGACAAACTCCTACAATGAGCAGTTCTTC. Protein product: CASSPGTNSYNEQFF.

V is TRBV4-3 and J is TRBJ1-2; 7 positions agree with TRBD1. Trimming took 0 bases from V and 7 from J; bases not matched to a gene: 17. Per the germline V gene, CDR1 is LGHNA and CDR2 is YSLEER. The CDR3 has 18 residues. The CDR3 here is CASSQDPHGDSGAGGYTF. DNA of the CDR3: TGCGCCAGCAGCCAAGACCCCCATGGGGACAGCGGAGCGGGTGGCTACACCTTC.

This sequence joins TRBV19 and TRBJ2-3; the D gene could be TRBD1 or TRBD2 (5 bases each). CDR3 length: 16 amino acids. Between the trimmed V and J ends, which lost 0 bases and 10 bases, there was a span of 20 bases. CDR1 is LNHDA and CDR2 is SQIVND in the germline V gene (reference sequence). For the CDR3, the DNA is TGTGCCAGTAGTATAGATCAACCGGGACGACCCTTCCCGCAGTATTTT. Translating gives CASSIDQPGRPFPQYF.

This clone was seen only once. The rearrangement links TRBV18 to TRBJ1-2, with a weak D call TRBD1 (5 bases). The CDR3 is 13 residues long. Germline V gives CDR1 KGHSH, CDR2 LQKENI. With 1 base removed from V and 8 bases from J, the gap between germline ends came to 11 bases. The CDR3 here is CASSPQGRAGYTF. The CDR3 DNA is TGTGCCAGCTCACCACAGGGGCGCGCGGGCTACACCTTC. Variable domain in full (rest from reference TRBV18 and TRBJ1-2): NAGVMQNPRHLVRRRGQEARLRCSPMKGHSHVYWYRQLPEEGLKFMVYLQKENIIDESGMPKERFSAEFPKEGPSILRIQQVVRGDSAAYFCASSPQGRAGYTFGSGTRLTVV.

The rearrangement links TRBV15 to TRBJ2-7, with 7 bases aligning to TRBD2. The junction had 12 bases not matched to a gene; V was cut back by 6 bases and J by 1 base. The CDR3 sequence is 16 residues long. Germline assignment: CDR1 LNHNV and CDR2 YYDKDF (reference sequence). This chain's CDR3 is CATRNILGLVSYEQYF. CDR3 sequence (DNA): TGTGCCACCAGAAACATACTCGGACTAGTATCCTACGAGCAGTACTTC.

The chain has TRBV7-9 and TRBJ1-1, with TRBD1 identical over 9 bases. V lost 5 bases to trimming and J lost 4 bases; unmatched junction nucleotides: 2. Germline assignment: CDR1 SEHNR and CDR2 FQNEAQ (reference sequence). CDR3 size: 13 residues. The CDR3 DNA reads as TGTGCCAGCAGCGAGGGACAGGGCACTGAAGCTTTCTTT. As protein: CASSEGQGTEAFF. Filled out from reference TRBV7-9 and TRBJ1-1, the complete variable domain reads DTGVSQNPRHKITKRGQNVTFRCDPISEHNRLYWYRQTLGQGPEFLTYFQNEAQLEKSRLLSDRFSAERPKGSFSTLEIQRTEQGDSAMYLCASSEGQGTEAFFGQGTRLTVV.

The V gene is TRBV7-3, the J gene TRBJ2-3; the D gene is possibly TRBD1 (6 bases). This CDR3 contains 14 residues. Trimming removed 5 bases from V and 1 base from J, with 10 bases in between. Germline V gives CDR1 SGHTA, CDR2 FQGTGA. CDR3 sequence reads: CASSPQGGTDTQYF. The CDR3 DNA follows: TGTGCCAGCAGCCCACAGGGTGGCACAGATACGCAGTATTTT.

CDR3 nucleotide sequence: TGTGCCAGCAGTACCGCAGGGGTGGGCACTGAAGCTTTCTTT. Encoded protein: CASSTAGVGTEAFF. This chain uses TRBV6-5 with TRBJ1-1; TRBD1 is a possible D gene (6 bases). V was trimmed by 5 bases and J by 4 bases, leaving 14 bases between them. CDR1 and CDR2 (germline): MNHEY, SVGAGI. The CDR3 extends over 14 amino acids.

The chain joins TRBV7-9 to TRBJ2-2; D not certain. The germline V and J ends were trimmed by 4 bases and 3 bases, with 12 bases remaining between them. This CDR3 is 15 amino acids long. CDR1 is SEHNR, CDR2 FQNEAQ, per germline (reference sequence). The CDR3: CASSSMGLYTGELFF. The DNA for the CDR3 is TGTGCCAGCAGCTCCATGGGCCTCTACACCGGGGAGCTGTTTTTT.

The gene calls are TRBV18 and TRBJ2-3; D is undetermined. Germline values: CDR1 KGHSH, CDR2 LQKENI. The CDR3 sequence is 12 residues long. V was clipped by 6 bases and J by 6 bases, with 10 bases between them. The CDR3 DNA reads as TGTGCCAGCTCCCTAGTGAGGGATACGCAGTATTTT. It translates to CASSLVRDTQYF.